The 16 T cell receptor beta chains below all came from one sample that was sequenced in a study of T cells expressing NK-cell markers (dated by TCRdb to 2018 to 2020). Library construction relied on 5' RACE. Sequencing used an Illumina HiSeq 2000. TCRdb reprocessed the reads, so every CDR3 protein sequence counts as one entry and DNA is not shown. The table held for this sample gives 440,000 or so distinct CDR3 sequences. The ten largest clones capture approximately 6.8% of the sample. The specimen sequenced was blood T cells: a sorted CD56 or NKG2C T cell subset, CD4+ or CD8+ T cells, or bulk PBMC T cells (not recorded which). The receptors shown here come from a woman aged 18 to 75 in good health.

V gene TRBV14 combines with J gene TRBJ1-5. CDR3 length: 13 residues. Germline-derived CDR1 and CDR2 are SGHDN and FVKESK. The chain's CDR3 is CASSQGRNQPQHF.

The V and J genes are TRBV20-1 and TRBJ2-5; TCRdb designates TRBD1, a call that cannot be tested without DNA. CDR3 length: 14 amino acids. CDR1 and CDR2 from the germline V gene are DFQATT and SNEGSKA (reference sequence). The CDR3 loop is CSAGGQGSGETQYF.

The genes are TRBV29-1 and TRBJ2-1; there is no DNA to check the TCRdb D call of TRBD2. The CDR3 is 15 amino acids. CDR1 and CDR2 from the germline V gene are SQVTM and ANQGSEA. The CDR3 spells CSVYGAGRAYNEQFF.

The chain links TRBV29-1 to TRBJ2-3; no DNA is available, so the TRBD1 call from TCRdb remains unchecked. CDR1 SQVTM and CDR2 ANQGSEA come from the germline V gene. This CDR3 has 13 residues. The CDR3 region is CSVAPLDSHTQYF.

V and J are TRBV7-9 and TRBJ1-1. The germline V gene has CDR1 SEHNR and CDR2 FQNEAQ (reference sequence). The length of the CDR3 is 15 residues. The chain's CDR3 is CASSPDGNLNTEAFF.

The CDR3 spells CSVEDARASSYNEQFF. The rearrangement uses TRBV29-1 and TRBJ2-1; TCRdb designates TRBD2, a call that cannot be tested without DNA. CDR3 size: 16 residues. Germline assignment: CDR1 SQVTM and CDR2 ANQGSEA.

The V call is TRBV4-3, the J call TRBJ1-1; TCRdb outputs TRBD1, but without DNA this stays unchecked. Germline V gene lookup returns CDR1 LGHNA and CDR2 YSLEER. The length of the CDR3 is 14 residues. CDR3 protein: CASSQRQGPTEAFF.

The chain recombines TRBV5-1 with TRBJ1-1; TCRdb names TRBD1, which stays unverified in the absence of DNA. The CDR3 consists of 17 residues. Germline lookup yields CDR1 SGHRS and CDR2 YFSETQ. CDR3 in amino acids: CASSLGGQRLVNTEAFF. The full variable domain, its missing parts supplied by reference TRBV5-1 and TRBJ1-1, is KAGVTQTPRYLIKTRGQQVTLSCSPISGHRSVSWYQQTPGQGLQFLFEYFSETQRNKGNFPGRFSGRQFSNSRSEMNVSTLELGDSALYLCASSLGGQRLVNTEAFFGQGTRLTVV.

V and J are TRBV5-1 and TRBJ2-7; TCRdb reports TRBD2, a call that lacks DNA to check it against. Germline CDR1 SGHRS, CDR2 YFSETQ. CDR3 size: 16 residues. The CDR3 protein is CASSLGRLALTYEQYF.

V gene TRBV28 combines with J gene TRBJ2-1; the D call from TCRdb, TRBD1, cannot be confirmed without DNA. Germline V lookup: CDR1 MDHEN, CDR2 SYDVKM. CDR3 length: 20 amino acids. The chain's CDR3 is CASSFFDEYSPGGSYNEQFF.

V gene TRBV24-1 combines with J gene TRBJ2-5; TCRdb names TRBD2, which stays unverified in the absence of DNA. CDR1 KGHDR and CDR2 SFDVKD come from the germline V gene. This CDR3 region has 12 residues. The CDR3 protein is CATGTDLGTQYF.

The chain has TRBV11-1 and TRBJ2-7; TCRdb reports TRBD2, a call that lacks DNA to check it against. The CDR3 consists of 15 residues. Looked up from germline, CDR1 is SGHAT and CDR2 is FQDESV (reference sequence). The CDR3 sequence: CASSFSLTSGYEQYF.

The genes are TRBV4-3 and TRBJ2-7. This CDR3 has 14 amino acids. Germline V CDR1 and CDR2: LGHNA, YSLEER. This chain's CDR3 is CASSQDTFSYEQYF.

CDR3 amino acids: CASSVPGTGGETQYF. J is TRBJ2-5 and V is TRBV25-1; TCRdb's D call, TRBD1, is unchecked because there is no DNA. The CDR3 extends over 15 amino acids. Germline V gene data show CDR1 as MGHDK and CDR2 as SYGVNS.

V and J are TRBV7-2 and TRBJ2-7; TCRdb selects TRBD2, and the lack of DNA leaves this call unchecked. Germline-derived CDR1 and CDR2 are SGHTA and FQGNSA. The CDR3 contains 13 residues. Here the CDR3 reads CASRRREFDEQYF.

The chain joins TRBV6-1 to TRBJ1-4; the D gene TCRdb calls, TRBD1, cannot be checked with no DNA. The CDR3 has 15 amino acids. Germline CDR1 MNHNS, CDR2 SASEGT. The CDR3 here is CASTLGSGGNEKLFF.